This T cell receptor (beta chain) originates from a study of T cells after yellow fever vaccination (dated by TCRdb to about 2019). Background on the whole study: The SMART-Seq v4 Ultra Low Input RNA kit was used to prepare libraries from fractions with low cell numbers. To follow T-cell clones before and after both primary and booster YFV17D yellow fever vaccination, bulk TCR alpha and beta repertoires underwent longitudinal sequencing. Two healthy male donors made up the cohort, one aged 18 to 30 years and the other aged 30 to 40 years. Bulk PBMC replicates and cell subsets were isolated from blood drawn at multiple timepoints before and after both primary and secondary immunization. General findings and caveats noted by the study authors: Because abundant contaminating clonotypes from the bulk population could be contained in FACS-sorted repertoires, computational filtering was required. Most clones expanded after primary vaccination were re-detected after the booster (96% of CD4 and around 88% of CD8), suggesting broad memory maintenance. The secondary T-cell response was found to be weaker but faster than the primary response, with a peak reached on day 5 rather than on day 15. The study included only two donors, which limits how far the findings can be generalized. A small fraction of clonotypes appeared in both the CD4 and CD8 compartments, likely as a result of convergent recombination.

What this sample's treatment or condition label stands for: live attenuated yellow fever vaccine strain. At each blood-draw timepoint, two biological replicates of bulk PBMCs were obtained. A standard Ficoll-Paque protocol was used to isolate PBMCs from peripheral blood. TriZol was used to extract RNA from bulk PBMCs, from CD4 and CD8 fractions, and from dextramer-positive and dextramer-negative fractions. The listed sequencing device is Illumina NovaSeq 6000. TCR cDNA was synthesized by 5'RACE template switching, which introduced a universal primer site and unique molecular identifiers. Priming for cDNA synthesis came from both the TCR alpha and TCR beta constant segments. Libraries were amplified in two PCR steps, with sample barcodes and sequencing adapters added in the second step. Sequencing of libraries was done on Illumina HiSeq 2500 (2x100 bp) or NovaSeq (2x150 bp). Processing in the source paper ran as follows. MIGEC handled demultiplexing of reads and collapsing into UMI consensus sequences, while MiXCR performed V(D)J alignment. Vaccine-responding clonotypes were defined with edgeR using replicate PBMC samples, requiring FDR below 0.01 and a log2 fold change above 5 up to day 15. CD4 or CD8 identity was assigned to each bulk clonotype according to whether the clonotype was present at higher abundance in the sequenced CD4 repertoire or the sequenced CD8 repertoire. TCRdb trimmed public reads at Q25 via fastp, called clones via MiXCR and kept in-frame beta chains. All rows with the same CDR3 protein become a single entry with the most common DNA and genes. These V and J calls rely on TCRdb rather than the paper's analysis. The sample yields around 310,000 distinct CDR3 sequences; approximately 4% were counted once. The ten largest clones represent 20% to 25% of the sample.

The CDR3 measures 15 amino acids from cysteine to phenylalanine. The kept DNA is CDR3 alone, 45 bases in frame from the first base. A distance of 15 bases separates the germline ends of V and J, which lose 6 bases and 3 bases respectively. This clonotype was counted at least ten times. Its cognate antigen has yet to be identified. Base qualities are not recorded, but no much larger clone differs from it by a single base. Sequenced material: PBMCs, taken 5 days after the yellow fever booster vaccination. The sequence derives from a man between 18 and 35 years old who received the YFV17D yellow fever vaccine. The chain employs TRBV12-3 or TRBV12-4 and TRBJ2-1; TRBD1 is a weak D gene call, 6 bases matching. The CDR3 in this case is CASRKQGAGYNEQFF. The bases read TGTGCCAGCAGGAAACAGGGAGCTGGCTACAATGAGCAGTTCTTC.